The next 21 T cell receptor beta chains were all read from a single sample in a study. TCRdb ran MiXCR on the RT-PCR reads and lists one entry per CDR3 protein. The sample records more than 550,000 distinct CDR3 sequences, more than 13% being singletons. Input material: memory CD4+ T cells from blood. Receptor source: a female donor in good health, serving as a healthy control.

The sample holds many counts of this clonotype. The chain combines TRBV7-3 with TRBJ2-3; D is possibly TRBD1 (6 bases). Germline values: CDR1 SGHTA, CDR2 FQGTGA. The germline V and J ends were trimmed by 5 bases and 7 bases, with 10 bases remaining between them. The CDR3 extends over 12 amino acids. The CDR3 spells CASSQDSYTQYF. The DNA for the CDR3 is TGTGCCAGCAGCCAGGACAGTTATACGCAGTATTTT.

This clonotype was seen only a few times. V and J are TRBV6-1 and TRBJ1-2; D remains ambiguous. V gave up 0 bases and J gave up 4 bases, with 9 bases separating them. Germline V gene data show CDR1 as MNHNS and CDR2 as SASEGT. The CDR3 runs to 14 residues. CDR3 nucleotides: TGTGCCAGCAGTGAAGCTCCCCATCGCTATGGCTACACCTTC. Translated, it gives CASSEAPHRYGYTF.

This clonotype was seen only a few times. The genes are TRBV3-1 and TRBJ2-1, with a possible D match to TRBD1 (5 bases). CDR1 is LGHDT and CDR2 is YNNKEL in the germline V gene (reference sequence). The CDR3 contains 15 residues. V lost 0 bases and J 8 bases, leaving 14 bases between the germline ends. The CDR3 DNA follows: TGTGCCAGCAGCCAAGATCCTAGGGGTTGGGATGAGCAGTTCTTC. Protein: CASSQDPRGWDEQFF.

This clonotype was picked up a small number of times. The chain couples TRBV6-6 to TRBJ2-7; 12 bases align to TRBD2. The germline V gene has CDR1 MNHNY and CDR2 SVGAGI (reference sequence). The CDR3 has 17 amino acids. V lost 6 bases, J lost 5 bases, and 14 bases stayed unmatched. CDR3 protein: CASSPFLAGGPSDEQYF. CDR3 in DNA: TGTGCCAGCAGCCCCTTCCTAGCGGGAGGGCCCTCGGACGAGCAGTACTTC.

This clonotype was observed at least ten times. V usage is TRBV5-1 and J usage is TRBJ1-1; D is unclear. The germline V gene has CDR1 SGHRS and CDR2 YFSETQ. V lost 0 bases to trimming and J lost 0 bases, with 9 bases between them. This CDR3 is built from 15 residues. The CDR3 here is CASSLGAEMNTEAFF. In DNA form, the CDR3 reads TGCGCCAGCAGCTTGGGGGCGGAGATGAACACTGAAGCTTTCTTT. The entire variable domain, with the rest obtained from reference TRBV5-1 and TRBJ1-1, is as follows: KAGVTQTPRYLIKTRGQQVTLSCSPISGHRSVSWYQQTPGQGLQFLFEYFSETQRNKGNFPGRFSGRQFSNSRSEMNVSTLELGDSALYLCASSLGAEMNTEAFFGQGTRLTVV.

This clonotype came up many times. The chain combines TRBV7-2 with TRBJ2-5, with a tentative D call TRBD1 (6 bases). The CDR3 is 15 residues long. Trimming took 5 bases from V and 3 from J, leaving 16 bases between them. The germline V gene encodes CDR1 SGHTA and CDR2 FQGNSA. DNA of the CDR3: TGTGCCAGCAGCCCCCAGGCCGCAGGGGAAGAGACCCAGTACTTC. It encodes CASSPQAAGEETQYF.

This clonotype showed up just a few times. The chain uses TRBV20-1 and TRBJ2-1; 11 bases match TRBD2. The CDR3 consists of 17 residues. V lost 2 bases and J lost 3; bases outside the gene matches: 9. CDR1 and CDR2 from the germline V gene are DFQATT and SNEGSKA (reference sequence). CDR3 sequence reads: CSARFSGRAAGYNEQFF. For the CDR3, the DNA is TGCAGTGCTAGATTTAGCGGGAGGGCCGCGGGCTACAATGAGCAGTTCTTC.

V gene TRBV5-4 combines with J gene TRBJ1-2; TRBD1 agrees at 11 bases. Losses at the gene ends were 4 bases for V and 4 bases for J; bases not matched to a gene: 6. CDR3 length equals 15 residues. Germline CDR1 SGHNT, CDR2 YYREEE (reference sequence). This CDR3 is CASSLDRGRLYGYTF. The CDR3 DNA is TGTGCCAGCAGCCTGGACAGGGGGCGGCTCTATGGCTACACCTTC. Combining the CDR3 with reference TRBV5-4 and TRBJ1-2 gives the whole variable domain ETGVTQSPTHLIKTRGQQVTLRCSSQSGHNTVSWYQQALGQGPQFIFQYYREEENGRGNFPPRFSGLQFPNYSSELNVNALELDDSALYLCASSLDRGRLYGYTFGSGTRLTVV.

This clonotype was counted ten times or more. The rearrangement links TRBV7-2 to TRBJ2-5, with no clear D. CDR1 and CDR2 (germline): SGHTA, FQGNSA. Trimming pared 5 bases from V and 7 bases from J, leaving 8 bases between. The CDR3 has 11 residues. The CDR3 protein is CASSPAGTQYF. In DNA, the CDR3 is TGTGCCAGCAGCCCCGCCGGGACCCAGTACTTC.

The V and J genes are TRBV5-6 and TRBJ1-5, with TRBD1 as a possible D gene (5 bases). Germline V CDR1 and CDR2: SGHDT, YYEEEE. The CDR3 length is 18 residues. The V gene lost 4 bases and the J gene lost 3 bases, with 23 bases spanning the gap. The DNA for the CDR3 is TGTGCCAGCAGCCGCGGAGGAGGTCGGGCGGGGGACAATCAGCCCCAGCATTTT. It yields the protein CASSRGGGRAGDNQPQHF.

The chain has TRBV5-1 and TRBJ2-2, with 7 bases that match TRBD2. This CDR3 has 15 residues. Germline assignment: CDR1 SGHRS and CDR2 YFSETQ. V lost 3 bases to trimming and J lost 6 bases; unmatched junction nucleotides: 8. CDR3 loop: CASSSIGGSSGELFF. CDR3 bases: TGCGCCAGCAGCTCCATTGGCGGGAGTTCCGGGGAGCTGTTTTTT.

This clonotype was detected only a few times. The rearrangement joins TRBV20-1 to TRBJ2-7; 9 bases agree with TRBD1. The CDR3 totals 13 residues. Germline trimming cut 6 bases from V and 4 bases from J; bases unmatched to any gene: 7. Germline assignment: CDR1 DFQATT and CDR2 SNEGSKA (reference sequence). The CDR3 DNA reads TGCAGTGCCGGGAGGACAGGGGTTTACGAGCAGTACTTC. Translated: CSAGRTGVYEQYF.

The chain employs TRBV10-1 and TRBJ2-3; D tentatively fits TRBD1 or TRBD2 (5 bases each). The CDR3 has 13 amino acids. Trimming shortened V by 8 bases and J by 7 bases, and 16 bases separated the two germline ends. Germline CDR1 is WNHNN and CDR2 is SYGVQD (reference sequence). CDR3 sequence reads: CASGEGQKYTQYF. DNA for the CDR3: TGCGCCAGCGGAGAGGGGCAAAAGTATACGCAGTATTTT.

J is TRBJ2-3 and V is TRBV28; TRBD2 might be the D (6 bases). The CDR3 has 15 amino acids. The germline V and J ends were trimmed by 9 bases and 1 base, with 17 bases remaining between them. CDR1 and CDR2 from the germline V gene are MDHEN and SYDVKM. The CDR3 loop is CASSPGSEGTDTQYF. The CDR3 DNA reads TGTGCCAGTTCCCCCGGGAGTGAGGGCACAGATACGCAGTATTTT.

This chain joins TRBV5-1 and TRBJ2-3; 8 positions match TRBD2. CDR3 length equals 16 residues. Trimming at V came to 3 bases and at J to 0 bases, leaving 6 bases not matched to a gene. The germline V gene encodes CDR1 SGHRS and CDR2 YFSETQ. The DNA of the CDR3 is TGCGCCAGCAGCTCCGGTAGCGGGGCTAGCACAGATACGCAGTATTTT. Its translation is CASSSGSGASTDTQYF.

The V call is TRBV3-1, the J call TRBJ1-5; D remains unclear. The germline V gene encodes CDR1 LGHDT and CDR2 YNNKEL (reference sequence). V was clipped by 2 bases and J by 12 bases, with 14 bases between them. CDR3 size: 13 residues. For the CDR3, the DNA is TGTGCCAGCAGCCAAAACCCCGGGCCCCACCAGCATTTT. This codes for CASSQNPGPHQHF.

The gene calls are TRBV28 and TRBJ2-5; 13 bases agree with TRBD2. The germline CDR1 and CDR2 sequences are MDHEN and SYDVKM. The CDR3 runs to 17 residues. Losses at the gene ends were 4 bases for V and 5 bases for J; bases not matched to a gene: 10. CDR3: CASSSAGTSGVKETQYF. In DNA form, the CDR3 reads TGTGCCAGCAGTTCCGCGGGGACTAGCGGGGTGAAGGAGACCCAGTACTTC.

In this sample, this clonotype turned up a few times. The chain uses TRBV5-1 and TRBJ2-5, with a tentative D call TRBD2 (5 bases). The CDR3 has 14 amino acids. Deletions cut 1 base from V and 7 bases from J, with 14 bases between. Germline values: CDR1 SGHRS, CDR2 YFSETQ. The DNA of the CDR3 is TGCGCCAGCAGCTTGTACGTCGCAAGCGGGACCCAGTACTTC. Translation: CASSLYVASGTQYF.

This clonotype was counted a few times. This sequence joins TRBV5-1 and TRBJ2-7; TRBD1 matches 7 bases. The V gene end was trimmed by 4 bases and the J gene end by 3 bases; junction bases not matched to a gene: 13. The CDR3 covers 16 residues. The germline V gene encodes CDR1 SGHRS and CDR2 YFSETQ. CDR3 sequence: CASSINYRDRVYEQYF. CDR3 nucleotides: TGCGCCAGCAGCATAAACTACCGGGACAGAGTCTACGAGCAGTACTTC.

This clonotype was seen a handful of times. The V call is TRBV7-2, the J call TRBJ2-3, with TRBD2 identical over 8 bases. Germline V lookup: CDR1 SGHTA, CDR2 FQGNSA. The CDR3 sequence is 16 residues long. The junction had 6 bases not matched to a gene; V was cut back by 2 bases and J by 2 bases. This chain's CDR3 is CASSLRGGGSTDTQYF. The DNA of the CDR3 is TGTGCCAGCAGCTTACGGGGGGGAGGGTCCACAGATACGCAGTATTTT.

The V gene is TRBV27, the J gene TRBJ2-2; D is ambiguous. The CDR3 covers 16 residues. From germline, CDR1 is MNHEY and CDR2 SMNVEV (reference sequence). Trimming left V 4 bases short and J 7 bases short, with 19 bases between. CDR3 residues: CASSSPPRRKFGELFF. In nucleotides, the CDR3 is TGTGCCAGCAGTTCCCCCCCACGACGGAAGTTCGGGGAGCTGTTTTTT.